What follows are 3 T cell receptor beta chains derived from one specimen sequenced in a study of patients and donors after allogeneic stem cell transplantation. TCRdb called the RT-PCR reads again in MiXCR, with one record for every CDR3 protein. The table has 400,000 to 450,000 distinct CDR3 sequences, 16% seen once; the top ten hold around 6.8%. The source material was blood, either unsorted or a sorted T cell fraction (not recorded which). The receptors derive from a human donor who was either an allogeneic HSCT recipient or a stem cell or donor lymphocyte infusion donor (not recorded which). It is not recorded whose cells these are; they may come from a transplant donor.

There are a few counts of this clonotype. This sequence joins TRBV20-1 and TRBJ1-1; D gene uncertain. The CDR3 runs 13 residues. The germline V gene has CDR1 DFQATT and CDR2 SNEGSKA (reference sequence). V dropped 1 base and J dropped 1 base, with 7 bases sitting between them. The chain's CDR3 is CSARATQNTEAFF. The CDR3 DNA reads TGCAGTGCTAGAGCCACCCAGAACACTGAAGCTTTCTTT.

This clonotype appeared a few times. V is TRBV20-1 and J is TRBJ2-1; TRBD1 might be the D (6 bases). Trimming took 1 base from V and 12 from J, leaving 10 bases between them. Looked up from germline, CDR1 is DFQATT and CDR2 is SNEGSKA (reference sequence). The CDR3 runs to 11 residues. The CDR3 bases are TGCAGTGCTAGAGTATCACAGGGGCAGTTCTTC. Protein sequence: CSARVSQGQFF.

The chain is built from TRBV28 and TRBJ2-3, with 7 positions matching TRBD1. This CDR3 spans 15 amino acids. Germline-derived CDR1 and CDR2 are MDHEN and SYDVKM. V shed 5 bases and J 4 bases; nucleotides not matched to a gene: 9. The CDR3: CASSVPQGQADTQYF. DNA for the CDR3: TGTGCCAGCAGTGTCCCACAGGGGCAAGCAGATACGCAGTATTTT.